Following are 19 T cell receptor beta chains from one sample sequenced in a study of T cell responses to AZD1222 COVID-19 vaccine. Libraries were prepared by immunoSEQ multiplex PCR; TCRdb keeps only in-frame clonotypes and omits some of them. The sample yields roughly 80,000 clones, 70% to 85% seen once. The sample here was peripheral blood, taken on day 0 of AZD1222 vaccination. The receptors originated from an adult in good health.

The CDR3: CASSPRRTRRLGDTQYF. CDR3 bases: TGTGCCAGCAGCCCGCGGCGGACGCGGCGCCTCGGAGATACGCAGTATTTT. The chain couples TRBV14 to TRBJ2-3; no clear D gene. This CDR3 region has 17 residues. Trimming took 4 bases from V and 5 from J, leaving 22 bases between them. CDR1 is SGHDN, CDR2 FVKESK, per germline.

This clone was detected only once. The chain carries TRBV2 and TRBJ1-1; D unresolved. Germline V gene sequence: CDR1 SNHLY, CDR2 FYNNEI. This CDR3 region has 13 residues. V lost 4 bases, J lost 7 bases, and 13 bases lay in between. The CDR3 DNA reads TGTGCCAGCAGTGGACTGGGAGGTGGTGAAGCTTTCTTT. It yields the protein CASSGLGGGEAFF.

V gene TRBV2 combines with J gene TRBJ1-2, with 11 bases matching TRBD1. The germline V gene encodes CDR1 SNHLY and CDR2 FYNNEI. V gave up 6 bases and J gave up 8 bases; unmatched junction bases: 11. The CDR3 sequence is 15 residues long. The CDR3 sequence: CASSTEGQGGEGYTF. Written as DNA, the CDR3 is TGTGCCAGCAGCACCGAGGGACAGGGGGGGGAAGGCTACACCTTC. The complete variable domain, with remaining parts taken from reference TRBV2 and TRBJ1-2, reads EPEVTQTPSHQVTQMGQEVILRCVPISNHLYFYWYRQILGQKVEFLVSFYNNEISEKSEIFDDQFSVERPDGSNFTLKIRSTKLEDSAMYFCASSTEGQGGEGYTFGSGTRLTVV.

V and J are TRBV5-5 and TRBJ1-2, with D unclear. The CDR3 is made up of 14 amino acids. Trimming took 0 bases from V and 3 from J, leaving 9 bases between them. CDR1 is SGHKS, CDR2 YYEKEE, per germline (reference sequence). CDR3 loop: CASSLADGDYGYTF. The CDR3 DNA is TGTGCCAGCAGCTTGGCCGACGGGGACTATGGCTACACCTTC.

Comments on this clone: The junction shows a germline mismatch at one end, possibly a read error. The V and J genes are TRBV19 and TRBJ1-5, with D tentatively TRBD1 (6 bases). CDR1 and CDR2 (germline): LNHDA, SQIVND (reference sequence). CDR3 size: 16 residues. CDR3 residues: CASSNHGSGGSQPQHF. The CDR3 region has the DNA TGTGCTAGTAGTAATCATGGGTCGGGGGGCAGTCAGCCCCAGCATTTT.

This clone was seen a single time. The rearrangement links TRBV3-1 (or the pseudogene TRBV3-2) to TRBJ2-7; 8 nucleotides agree with TRBD1. The CDR3 runs 13 residues. Unmatched junction bases numbered 6, after V lost 5 bases and J lost 6 bases. The V gene's germline CDR1 is LGHDT and CDR2 YNNKEL (reference sequence). CDR3 region: CASSGDRGPEQYF. The CDR3 DNA is TGTGCCAGCAGCGGCGACAGGGGCCCCGAGCAGTACTTC.

The chain employs TRBV9 and TRBJ2-1; 9 bases fit TRBD1. The CDR3 contains 15 residues. Germline trimming cut 3 bases from V and 8 bases from J; bases unmatched to any gene: 9. Germline CDR1 and CDR2: SGDLS and YYNGEE. CDR3 nucleotide sequence: TGTGCCAGCAGCGCCACCGGGACAGGGTCCCATGAGCAGTTCTTC. Translation: CASSATGTGSHEQFF. Combining the CDR3 with reference TRBV9 and TRBJ2-1 gives the whole variable domain DSGVTQTPKHLITATGQRVTLRCSPRSGDLSVYWYQQSLDQGLQFLIQYYNGEERAKGNILERFSAQQFPDLHSELNLSSLELGDSALYFCASSATGTGSHEQFFGPGTRLTVL.

This clone was seen only a few times. V usage is TRBV18 and J usage is TRBJ1-1; possible D gene TRBD1, 5 bases. There are 16 residues in the CDR3. V was trimmed by 3 bases and J by 1 base, leaving 15 bases between them. Germline CDR1 reads KGHSH; CDR2 reads LQKENI. The CDR3 sequence is CASSPGGPGTNTEAFF. As DNA, the CDR3 is TGTGCCAGCTCACCGGGGGGTCCGGGCACGAACACTGAAGCTTTCTTT.

This clone has a single count. As DNA, the CDR3 is TGTGCCAGCAGCTTGGAAGGGGGAACGGCTAATGAAAAACTGTTTTTT. This encodes CASSLEGGTANEKLFF. The genes are TRBV7-9 and TRBJ1-4; D perhaps matches TRBD1 (6 bases). The germline V gene encodes CDR1 SEHNR and CDR2 FQNEAQ (reference sequence). Trimming took off 3 bases at V and 3 bases at J, with 14 bases between the two ends. The CDR3 covers 16 residues. The variable domain in full, with the rest retrieved from reference TRBV7-9 and TRBJ1-4, is DTGVSQNPRHKITKRGQNVTFRCDPISEHNRLYWYRQTLGQGPEFLTYFQNEAQLEKSRLLSDRFSAERPKGSFSTLEIQRTEQGDSAMYLCASSLEGGTANEKLFFGSGTQLSVL.

The chain links TRBV27 to TRBJ2-5; D is undetermined. Trimming stripped 4 bases from V and 2 bases from J, with 11 bases between. The CDR3 runs to 14 residues. From germline, CDR1 is MNHEY and CDR2 SMNVEV (reference sequence). CDR3 residues: CASSSLYPQETQYF. CDR3 DNA sequence: TGTGCCAGCAGTTCCCTATACCCGCAAGAGACCCAGTACTTC.

This clone has just one count. V gene TRBV6-5 combines with J gene TRBJ1-2; 8 nucleotides match TRBD1. The CDR3 runs to 15 residues. CDR1 is MNHEY, CDR2 SVGAGI, per germline. With V trimmed by 5 bases and J by 2 bases, 7 bases remained unmatched. The CDR3 here is CASSPTGGNNYGYTF. CDR3 DNA: TGTGCCAGCAGTCCAACAGGGGGTAACAACTATGGCTACACCTTC.

The table lists this clone with a count of one. The chain couples TRBV19 to TRBJ2-3; D not resolved. This CDR3 has 13 residues. The V gene lost 5 bases and the J gene lost 4 bases, with 10 bases spanning the gap. The V gene's germline CDR1 is LNHDA and CDR2 SQIVND (reference sequence). The DNA of the CDR3 is TGTGCCAGTAGTCCTCGAGAGGCAGATACGCAGTATTTT. Translating it yields CASSPREADTQYF.

The gene calls are TRBV9 and TRBJ2-1; D possibly corresponds to TRBD1 (5 bases). This CDR3 is 16 amino acids long. V lost 3 bases and J 5 bases, leaving 18 bases between the germline ends. The V gene's germline CDR1 is SGDLS and CDR2 YYNGEE. As DNA, the CDR3 is TGTGCCAGCAGCGCAGTACTCGGCAGGGTAGACAATGAGCAGTTCTTC. Its translation is CASSAVLGRVDNEQFF.

The J gene is TRBJ1-3, the V gene TRBV5-8; tentatively, D is TRBD1 (5 bases). The germline V gene encodes CDR1 SGHTS and CDR2 YDEGEE. V shed 4 bases and J shed 0 bases, with 8 bases lying between them. The CDR3 extends over 14 amino acids. CDR3 protein: CASSRDLSGNTIYF. DNA for the CDR3: TGTGCCAGCAGCCGGGACCTCTCTGGAAACACCATATATTTT.

V gene TRBV18 combines with J gene TRBJ2-3; 12 bases are shared with TRBD2. This CDR3 has 15 residues. Germline loops: CDR1 KGHSH, CDR2 LQKENI. V shed 3 bases, J shed 6 bases, and the junction held 4 bases outside the gene matches. CDR3 region: CASSPTSGGPDTQYF. In DNA form, the CDR3 reads TGTGCCAGCTCACCTACTAGCGGGGGGCCGGATACGCAGTATTTT. Combining the CDR3 with reference TRBV18 and TRBJ2-3 gives the whole variable domain NAGVMQNPRHLVRRRGQEARLRCSPMKGHSHVYWYRQLPEEGLKFMVYLQKENIIDESGMPKERFSAEFPKEGPSILRIQQVVRGDSAAYFCASSPTSGGPDTQYFGPGTRLTVL.

The chain recombines TRBV11-3 with TRBJ2-3; TRBD2 matches 9 bases. Unmatched junction bases numbered 10, after V lost 5 bases and J lost 4 bases. The CDR3 consists of 16 residues. Germline-derived CDR1 and CDR2 are SGHNT and YENEEA. CDR3 bases: TGTGCCAGCAGCCCGGGGGCTAGCGGGACGCCAGATACGCAGTATTTT. This encodes CASSPGASGTPDTQYF. Full variable domain (rest looked up from reference TRBV11-3 and TRBJ2-3): EAGVVQSPRYKIIEKKQPVAFWCNPISGHNTLYWYLQNLGQGPELLIRYENEEAVDDSQLPKDRFSAERLKGVDSTLKIQPAELGDSAVYLCASSPGASGTPDTQYFGPGTRLTVL.

V and J are TRBV3-1 (or the pseudogene TRBV3-2) and TRBJ1-2, with TRBD1 matching over 9 bases. The J segment lost 4 bases and the V segment lost 5 bases, leaving 2 bases of the junction unmatched. The CDR3 is 13 residues long. Germline CDR1 and CDR2: LGHDT and YNNKEL (reference sequence). The CDR3 protein is CASSSGQGYGYTF. The CDR3 nucleotides are TGTGCCAGCAGCTCGGGACAGGGCTATGGCTACACCTTC.

This chain uses TRBV12-3 or TRBV12-4 with TRBJ2-2; D not resolved. This CDR3 has 13 amino acids. Trimming removed 5 bases at V and 1 base at J, with 5 bases between. DNA for the CDR3: TGTGCCAGCAGTGTCCAGAACACCGGGGAGCTGTTTTTT. Translated: CASSVQNTGELFF.

The chain uses TRBV29-1 and TRBJ1-5; D perhaps matches TRBD1 (6 bases). Germline CDR1 reads SQVTM; CDR2 reads ANQGSEA. V was pared by 4 bases and J by 3 bases, with 10 bases between. The CDR3 totals 13 residues. CDR3 in DNA: TGCAGCGTTGGGTGGGGGCTCAATCAGCCCCAGCATTTT. Encoded protein: CSVGWGLNQPQHF.